Described below is a single T cell receptor beta chain sequence and its context. Antigen unknown. The sample is drawn from a study of immune cell composition in non-small cell lung cancer. Study results and limitations: Clones >0.5% enriched in tumour were rarer in adenocarcinoma (33%) than squamous (about 80%).

Profiled with immunoSEQ multiplex PCR; TCRdb holds only in-frame clones, not every one. The table has about 3,200 clones, roughly 70% seen once; the top ten hold 19%. Losses at the gene ends were 5 bases for V and 4 bases for J; bases not matched to a gene: 8. This CDR3 is built from 15 residues. Germline V gene lookup returns CDR1 MNHEY and CDR2 SMNVEV (reference sequence). The material sequenced was lung tumor tissue. V and J are TRBV27 and TRBJ2-1; 7 positions match TRBD1. The sequence was obtained from a human donor with non-small cell lung cancer. CDR3 bases: TGTGCCAGCAGTGCCCGACAGGGTGTATACAATGAGCAGTTCTTC. Its protein is CASSARQGVYNEQFF.